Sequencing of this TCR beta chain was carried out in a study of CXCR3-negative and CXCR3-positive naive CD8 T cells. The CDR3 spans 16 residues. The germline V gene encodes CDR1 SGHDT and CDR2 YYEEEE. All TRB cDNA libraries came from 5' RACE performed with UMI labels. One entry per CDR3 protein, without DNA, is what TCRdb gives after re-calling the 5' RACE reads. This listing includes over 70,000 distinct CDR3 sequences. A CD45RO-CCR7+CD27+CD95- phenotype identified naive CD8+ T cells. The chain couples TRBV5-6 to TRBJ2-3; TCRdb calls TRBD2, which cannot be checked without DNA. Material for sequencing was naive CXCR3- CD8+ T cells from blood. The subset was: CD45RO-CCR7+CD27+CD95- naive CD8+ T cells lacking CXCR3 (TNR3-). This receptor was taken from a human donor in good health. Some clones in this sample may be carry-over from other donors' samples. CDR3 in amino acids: CASSWGTSAGADTQYF.